This is a list of T cell receptor beta chains from one sample in a study of metastatic and nonmetastatic thyroid tumors. TCRdb re-called clones via MiXCR from the PCR reads. The table has about 38,000 clones, around 43% seen once; the top ten hold around 22%. Sequencing used tumor tissue. These receptors all come from a male donor with papillary thyroid cancer or a benign thyroid nodule (not recorded which). Some clones in this sample may be carry-over from other donors' samples. The conserved cysteine and the conserved F or W are not part of the CDR3 here. The order of the fields is V gene, D gene, J gene, clone size, CDR3 protein. D genes are given only for firm matches. Where a row states a size, it is once, few, many or the class of an expanded clone; other rows omit it.

V gene: TRBV12-3/TRBV12-4
D gene: TRBD1
J gene: TRBJ1-5
clone size: few
CDR3 protein: ASSSTGGPFLGQPQH

V gene: TRBV11-2
D gene: TRBD1
J gene: TRBJ2-2
clone size: .
CDR3 protein: ASSPGSRGLGTGELF

V gene: TRBV20-1
D gene: TRBD1
J gene: TRBJ2-1
clone size: .
CDR3 protein: SARLPGTGYYNEQF

V gene: TRBV28
D gene: .
J gene: TRBJ2-5
clone size: .
CDR3 protein: ASFSWGTGGETQY

V gene: TRBV5-5
D gene: .
J gene: TRBJ2-3
clone size: .
CDR3 protein: ASSLGDGSTDTQY

V gene: TRBV20-1
D gene: .
J gene: TRBJ2-1
clone size: .
CDR3 protein: SARGGGEVEQF

V gene: TRBV4-2
D gene: TRBD2
J gene: TRBJ2-1
clone size: .
CDR3 protein: ASSQDPLAGVGQF

V gene: TRBV6-1
D gene: .
J gene: TRBJ2-7
clone size: .
CDR3 protein: TNSRGGSSYEQY

V gene: TRBV7-8
D gene: .
J gene: TRBJ1-1
clone size: few
CDR3 protein: ASTLRGNTEAF

V gene: TRBV15
D gene: .
J gene: TRBJ2-5
clone size: many
CDR3 protein: ATSRYGGETQY

V gene: TRBV19
D gene: TRBD2
J gene: TRBJ2-1
clone size: few
CDR3 protein: ASSTGSASGSEQF

V gene: TRBV11-2
D gene: TRBD1
J gene: TRBJ2-7
clone size: .
CDR3 protein: ASSLTGTLNPEQY

V gene: TRBV6-1
D gene: .
J gene: TRBJ2-1
clone size: .
CDR3 protein: ASGAFSYNEQF

V gene: TRBV30
D gene: .
J gene: TRBJ2-7
clone size: .
CDR3 protein: AWSEQGRQSYEQY

V gene: TRBV20-1
D gene: .
J gene: TRBJ2-1
clone size: .
CDR3 protein: SARVTGAFHNEQF

V gene: TRBV11-1
D gene: TRBD1
J gene: TRBJ2-7
clone size: .
CDR3 protein: ASGFQQGAYEQY

V gene: TRBV19
D gene: TRBD1
J gene: TRBJ2-1
clone size: .
CDR3 protein: ASSIKGQVRSNEQF

V gene: TRBV19
D gene: .
J gene: TRBJ1-2
clone size: .
CDR3 protein: ASSPISGRGLGFYGYT

V gene: TRBV20-1
D gene: .
J gene: TRBJ1-1
clone size: many
CDR3 protein: SAPRQNTEAF

V gene: TRBV2
D gene: .
J gene: TRBJ2-5
clone size: .
CDR3 protein: ASSEDRAQETQY

V gene: TRBV28
D gene: TRBD1
J gene: TRBJ2-7
clone size: .
CDR3 protein: ASSPDRGGSYEQY

V gene: TRBV20-1
D gene: TRBD1
J gene: TRBJ2-3
clone size: .
CDR3 protein: STPRTGVKTDTQY

V gene: TRBV5-5
D gene: .
J gene: TRBJ2-3
clone size: .
CDR3 protein: ASSLEPGAIDTQY

V gene: TRBV20-1
D gene: TRBD1
J gene: TRBJ1-5
clone size: .
CDR3 protein: SAKLGTGGGSNQPQH

V gene: TRBV5-1
D gene: TRBD2
J gene: TRBJ2-7
clone size: .
CDR3 protein: ASRASGTGEQY

V gene: TRBV20-1
D gene: TRBD2
J gene: TRBJ2-3
clone size: .
CDR3 protein: SARDRATSGRAFQTDTQY

V gene: TRBV25-1
D gene: .
J gene: TRBJ2-3
clone size: .
CDR3 protein: ASSRPGSTDTQY

V gene: TRBV13
D gene: TRBD1
J gene: TRBJ1-2
clone size: once
CDR3 protein: ASSRDREDYGYT

V gene: TRBV4-1
D gene: .
J gene: TRBJ1-1
clone size: .
CDR3 protein: ASSQESTVGTEAF

V gene: TRBV7-9
D gene: .
J gene: TRBJ2-1
clone size: .
CDR3 protein: ASSLELSRFEQF

V gene: TRBV20-1
D gene: .
J gene: TRBJ1-5
clone size: .
CDR3 protein: SARGGLGNQPQH

V gene: TRBV5-8
D gene: TRBD1
J gene: TRBJ1-4
clone size: .
CDR3 protein: ASREGSTGVATNEKLF

V gene: TRBV6-1
D gene: .
J gene: TRBJ2-1
clone size: .
CDR3 protein: ASHHYNRAGNEQF

V gene: TRBV4-1
D gene: TRBD1
J gene: TRBJ1-5
clone size: once
CDR3 protein: ASSQGQGSNQPQH

V gene: TRBV4-1
D gene: TRBD1
J gene: TRBJ1-2
clone size: .
CDR3 protein: ASAVWTGGDTNYGYT

V gene: TRBV6-1
D gene: TRBD1
J gene: TRBJ2-7
clone size: few
CDR3 protein: ASKQGQVSYEQY

V gene: TRBV6-4
D gene: .
J gene: TRBJ2-6
clone size: few
CDR3 protein: ASSEDSSGANVLT

V gene: TRBV6-2/TRBV6-3
D gene: .
J gene: TRBJ2-7
clone size: few
CDR3 protein: ASNLHLDSPYEQY

V gene: TRBV28
D gene: TRBD1
J gene: TRBJ1-5
clone size: few
CDR3 protein: ASSDDRGRNQPQH

V gene: TRBV6-1
D gene: TRBD2
J gene: TRBJ2-7
clone size: few
CDR3 protein: ANSPGLATGEQY

V gene: TRBV14
D gene: .
J gene: TRBJ1-2
clone size: .
CDR3 protein: ASSQAGGRSGPYGYT

V gene: TRBV19
D gene: TRBD1
J gene: TRBJ1-5
clone size: large
CDR3 protein: ASRKDRGSPSNQPQH

V gene: TRBV6-6
D gene: TRBD1
J gene: TRBJ1-5
clone size: .
CDR3 protein: ASSYARGHYQPQH

V gene: TRBV27
D gene: TRBD2
J gene: TRBJ2-1
clone size: .
CDR3 protein: ASSRGGAYNEQF

V gene: TRBV19
D gene: TRBD2
J gene: TRBJ2-2
clone size: .
CDR3 protein: ASSISTSGLPNTGELF

V gene: TRBV15
D gene: .
J gene: TRBJ1-6
clone size: few
CDR3 protein: ATSRDAAGNNSPLH

V gene: TRBV20-1
D gene: .
J gene: TRBJ2-1
clone size: few
CDR3 protein: SARDPASNNEQF

V gene: TRBV3-1
D gene: .
J gene: TRBJ2-7
clone size: few
CDR3 protein: ASSQEPRGYEQY

V gene: TRBV11-2
D gene: TRBD1
J gene: TRBJ2-7
clone size: .
CDR3 protein: ASSSDRGTYEQY

V gene: TRBV11-3
D gene: .
J gene: TRBJ2-3
clone size: .
CDR3 protein: ASSHGGDTQY

V gene: TRBV27
D gene: .
J gene: TRBJ2-7
clone size: .
CDR3 protein: ASSLSGIGDYEQY

V gene: TRBV19
D gene: TRBD1
J gene: TRBJ1-5
clone size: .
CDR3 protein: ASTETGVNQPQH

V gene: TRBV2
D gene: TRBD1
J gene: TRBJ2-7
clone size: .
CDR3 protein: ASGTGGSKGQY

V gene: TRBV30
D gene: TRBD2
J gene: TRBJ2-1
clone size: .
CDR3 protein: ASSGSYNEQF

V gene: TRBV12-3/TRBV12-4
D gene: .
J gene: TRBJ1-2
clone size: .
CDR3 protein: ASSSPGGGFGYT